Shown below are 25 T cell receptor beta chains from a single sample sequenced in a study of T cells in Graves' hyperthyroidism and ophthalmopathy. RNA transcripts yielded amplified TCR beta CDR3 regions. Primed by the HTBI set, a first-round RT-PCR was run on the TCR CDR3. Each CDR3 protein is one row after TCRdb ran MiXCR on the multiplex PCR reads. The sample holds 600,000 to 700,000 distinct CDR3 sequences, around 15% seen once. Sequencing was carried out using blood. All receptors derive from a woman in her 40s with Graves' ophthalmopathy.

The rearrangement joins TRBV6-1 to TRBJ2-7; possibly TRBD2 for D (5 bases). Germline CDR1 MNHNS, CDR2 SASEGT. CDR3 length equals 15 residues. V lost 6 bases and J 2 bases, leaving 17 bases between the germline ends. CDR3 nucleotides: TGTGCCAGCAGCCACAAACTAAGCGGAGCCTACGAGCAGTACTTC. This sequence encodes CASSHKLSGAYEQYF.

This clonotype showed up just a few times. A read error may account for a junction end that differs from germline. The V gene is TRBV2, the J gene TRBJ1-5; 7 positions agree with TRBD1. The CDR3 runs to 16 residues. Per germline, CDR1 SNHLY and CDR2 FYNNEI. CDR3 in amino acids: CASSELPGQSNRPQHF. For the CDR3, the DNA is TGTGCCAGCAGTGAACTACCGGGACAGTCAAATCGGCCCCAGCATTTT.

This clonotype showed up many times. The chain carries TRBV12-3 or TRBV12-4 and TRBJ2-2; maybe TRBD1 (6 bases). The CDR3 has 14 residues. V was clipped by 6 bases and J by 5 bases, with 13 bases between them. The chain's CDR3 is CASSPSTGTGELFF. Written as DNA, the CDR3 is TGTGCCAGCAGCCCCTCTACAGGGACCGGGGAGCTGTTTTTT.

This clonotype was detected ten times or more. The genes are TRBV12-3 or TRBV12-4 and TRBJ1-2; TRBD1 matches 10 bases. The CDR3 loop spans 14 amino acids. The V and J ends lost 2 bases and 4 bases, in that order; junction bases with no gene match: 1. Here the CDR3 reads CASSLRTGGYGYTF. For the CDR3, the DNA is TGTGCCAGCAGTTTAAGGACAGGGGGCTATGGCTACACCTTC.

Many counts were recorded for this clonotype. This chain joins TRBV6-5 and TRBJ2-5, with D maybe TRBD2 (5 bases). This CDR3 has 14 amino acids. Germline V gives CDR1 MNHEY, CDR2 SVGAGI. V was shortened by 5 bases and J by 2 bases, with 12 bases between the two germline ends. CDR3 in amino acids: CASSTGLGQETQYF. The CDR3, as DNA: TGTGCCAGCAGTACGGGGTTGGGGCAAGAGACCCAGTACTTC.

The chain carries TRBV6-2 or TRBV6-3 and TRBJ2-2, with 10 bases aligning to TRBD1. Unmatched junction bases numbered 10, after V lost 7 bases and J lost 8 bases. CDR1 and CDR2 (germline): MNHEY, SVGEGT. The CDR3 contains 15 residues. CDR3 bases: TGTGCCAGCAAAACCGGGACAGGGGAAACTGGGGAGCTGTTTTTT. Translation gives CASKTGTGETGELFF.

This clonotype was counted many times. This chain connects TRBV12-3 or TRBV12-4 to TRBJ1-5; 10 nucleotides agree with TRBD1. The CDR3 contains 13 residues. The V segment lost 5 bases and the J segment 11 bases; nucleotides outside the gene matches: 6. CDR3 loop: CASSVTGTGAQHF. For the CDR3, the DNA is TGTGCCAGCAGTGTGACCGGGACAGGGGCCCAGCATTTT.

This clonotype has at least ten counts. CDR3 in amino acids: CASSQRYQREQYF. Here the CDR3 DNA reads TGTGCCAGCAGTCAACGTTACCAGCGCGAGCAGTACTTC. The chain carries TRBV7-2 and TRBJ2-7; D is unclear. The CDR3 totals 13 residues. Germline V gives CDR1 SGHTA, CDR2 FQGNSA. The V and J ends lost 6 bases and 6 bases respectively, with 15 bases between them. The full variable domain, completed using reference TRBV7-2 and TRBJ2-7, is GAGVSQSPSNKVTEKGKDVELRCDPISGHTALYWYRQSLGQGLEFLIYFQGNSAPDKSGLPSDRFSAERTGGSVSTLTIQRTQQEDSAVYLCASSQRYQREQYFGPGTRLTVT.

This clonotype showed up just a few times. The genes are TRBV20-1 and TRBJ1-5; possible D gene TRBD1, 6 bases. CDR3 length: 18 amino acids. The germline V gene encodes CDR1 DFQATT and CDR2 SNEGSKA (reference sequence). The V end lost 3 bases, the J end lost 0 bases, and 21 bases lay between the germline ends. The CDR3 loop is CSASRILQGAASNQPQHF. CDR3 in DNA: TGCAGTGCTAGTAGGATACTACAGGGAGCGGCTAGCAATCAGCCCCAGCATTTT.

The rearrangement joins TRBV27 to TRBJ2-7; D is possibly TRBD2 (6 bases). This CDR3 region has 15 residues. V was cut by 6 bases and J by 2 bases, with 17 bases left in between. Germline loops: CDR1 MNHEY, CDR2 SMNVEV (reference sequence). CDR3 amino acids: CASSQSPGETYEQYF. CDR3 bases: TGTGCCAGCAGCCAATCGCCGGGGGAAACCTACGAGCAGTACTTC.

V gene TRBV6-1 combines with J gene TRBJ1-2; a weak D match, TRBD1 (5 bases). This CDR3 comprises 15 residues. Per the germline V gene, CDR1 is MNHNS and CDR2 is SASEGT. V was shortened by 5 bases and J by 3 bases, with 16 bases between the two germline ends. DNA for the CDR3: TGTGCCAGCAGTCAAACCTTAGACAGCTACTATGGCTACACCTTC. Its protein is CASSQTLDSYYGYTF.

The gene calls are TRBV6-5 and TRBJ1-6; 8 bases are a match to TRBD1. The CDR3 is 15 amino acids. Germline-derived CDR1 and CDR2 are MNHEY and SVGAGI. The trim removed 3 bases at V and 6 bases at J, leaving 4 bases unmatched. The CDR3 sequence: CASSYRQGSNSPLHF. The CDR3, as DNA: TGTGCCAGCAGTTATAGACAGGGGTCTAATTCACCCCTCCACTTT.

This clonotype was seen ten or more times. The V gene is TRBV7-9, the J gene TRBJ2-7; D is possibly TRBD1 (6 bases). The length of the CDR3 is 11 residues. Germline V gene sequence: CDR1 SEHNR, CDR2 FQNEAQ (reference sequence). With 4 bases removed from V and 7 bases from J, the gap between germline ends came to 8 bases. The CDR3 DNA sequence: TGTGCCAGCAGCTACGGACAGGAGCAGTACTTC. It is translated as CASSYGQEQYF.

This clonotype was detected ten times or more. The chain is built from TRBV6-2 or TRBV6-3 and TRBJ1-2; maybe TRBD1 (5 bases). Germline CDR1 MNHEY, CDR2 SVGEGT. The CDR3 extends over 15 amino acids. V shed 2 bases and J shed 1 base, with 11 bases lying between them. The CDR3 DNA reads TGTGCCAGCAGTTACGGCGGGGACTATAACTATGGCTACACCTTC. Translation: CASSYGGDYNYGYTF.

This sequence joins TRBV25-1 and TRBJ2-3; D remains ambiguous. This CDR3 has 12 residues. The ends were cut back, 1 base at V and 3 bases at J, with 2 bases in the middle. The germline CDR1 and CDR2 sequences are MGHDK and SYGVNS. The CDR3 sequence is CASSELTDTQYF. Written as DNA, the CDR3 is TGTGCCAGCAGTGAATTAACAGATACGCAGTATTTT.

This clonotype was recorded at least ten times. The chain employs TRBV25-1 and TRBJ1-3; D gene ambiguous. The CDR3 sequence is 15 residues long. The germline V gene encodes CDR1 MGHDK and CDR2 SYGVNS. With 2 bases removed from V and 7 bases from J, the gap between germline ends came to 15 bases. The CDR3 DNA sequence: TGTGCCAGCAGTGAACCCCAGGACCTGGGGAACACCATATATTTT. Its protein is CASSEPQDLGNTIYF.

This clonotype has ten or more counts. The chain couples TRBV30 to TRBJ2-7; TRBD1 agrees at 7 bases. The CDR3 runs to 12 residues. The germline CDR1 and CDR2 sequences are GTSNPN and SVGIG (reference sequence). Unmatched junction bases numbered 3, after V lost 2 bases and J lost 5 bases. CDR3 loop: CAWSRTGDEQYF. The CDR3 DNA follows: TGTGCCTGGAGTCGTACAGGGGACGAGCAGTACTTC.

With regard to this clonotype: At one end, the junction sequence differs from germline, possibly due to a read error. The chain carries TRBV11-2 and TRBJ2-2; 7 bases map to TRBD2. CDR1 and CDR2 from the germline V gene are SGHAT and FQNNGV. The CDR3 sequence is 14 residues long. The CDR3 spells CASILAGRGGELFF. CDR3 in DNA: TGTGCCAGCATCTTAGCGGGTAGAGGCGGGGAGCTGTTTTTT.

This clonotype was recorded many times. CDR3: CASSYPGSVGQYF. The CDR3 region has the DNA TGTGCCAGCAGTTACCCCGGGTCGGTAGGTCAGTACTTC. The chain joins TRBV6-2 or TRBV6-3 to TRBJ2-4; D call uncertain. Germline V gene sequence: CDR1 MNHEY, CDR2 SVGEGT. The ends were cut back, 2 bases at V and 12 bases at J, with 14 bases in the middle. The CDR3 length is 13 residues.

This chain links TRBV7-2 with TRBJ1-2; D is unclear. Trimming cost V 4 bases and J 5 bases, with 17 bases left between them. The CDR3 has 15 amino acids. The germline V gene has CDR1 SGHTA and CDR2 FQGNSA. The CDR3 DNA sequence: TGTGCCAGCAGCTCCTCGCTCGCGGGAGGGTATGGCTACACCTTC. It specifies CASSSSLAGGYGYTF. Full variable domain (missing parts from reference TRBV7-2 and TRBJ1-2): GAGVSQSPSNKVTEKGKDVELRCDPISGHTALYWYRQSLGQGLEFLIYFQGNSAPDKSGLPSDRFSAERTGGSVSTLTIQRTQQEDSAVYLCASSSSLAGGYGYTFGSGTRLTVV.

There are a few counts of this clonotype. The chain links TRBV27 to TRBJ1-1; D unclear. From germline, CDR1 is MNHEY and CDR2 SMNVEV (reference sequence). V lost 0 bases and J lost 4, with 9 bases in between. The CDR3 sequence is 14 residues long. The CDR3 here is CASSLSRSGTEAFF. The CDR3, as DNA: TGTGCCAGCAGTTTATCAAGGTCAGGCACTGAAGCTTTCTTT.

This clonotype was seen repeatedly, ten times or more. The J gene is TRBJ1-6, the V gene TRBV2; 8 nucleotides line up with TRBD1. This CDR3 is 15 amino acids long. J lost 7 bases, V lost 3 bases, and 5 bases had no gene match. Germline V gene lookup returns CDR1 SNHLY and CDR2 FYNNEI. CDR3: CASSERTGRNSPLHF. The DNA of the CDR3 is TGTGCCAGCAGTGAGAGGACAGGGCGGAATTCACCCCTCCACTTT.

The genes are TRBV18 and TRBJ2-5; tentatively, D is TRBD2 (6 bases). The CDR3 totals 15 residues. The V gene lost 2 bases and the J gene lost 5 bases, with 15 bases spanning the gap. CDR1 and CDR2 from the germline V gene are KGHSH and LQKENI. CDR3 DNA: TGTGCCAGCTCACCATCCGGGAGTACGCGGGAGACCCAGTACTTC. Protein: CASSPSGSTRETQYF.

At least ten counts were recorded for this clonotype. This chain uses TRBV6-5 with TRBJ2-7; tentative D call: TRBD1 (6 bases). This CDR3 contains 15 residues. Germline V gene data show CDR1 as MNHEY and CDR2 as SVGAGI. V lost 0 bases and J lost 3, with 12 bases in between. CDR3 loop: CASSYSTGHLYEQYF. CDR3 coding DNA: TGTGCCAGCAGTTACTCCACGGGACACCTCTACGAGCAGTACTTC.

This clonotype was found many times. A much larger clone differs by one base, so this may be a read error. The chain employs TRBV20-1 and TRBJ2-7; perhaps D is TRBD1 or TRBD2 (7 bases each). The CDR3 is made up of 14 amino acids. V was trimmed by 5 bases and J by 7 bases, leaving 21 bases between them. The germline V gene encodes CDR1 DFQATT and CDR2 SNEGSKA (reference sequence). CDR3 sequence: CSAGLQGQGGEQYF. The CDR3, as DNA: TGCAGTGCTGGTTTACAGGGGCAGGGAGGGGAGCAGTACTTC.